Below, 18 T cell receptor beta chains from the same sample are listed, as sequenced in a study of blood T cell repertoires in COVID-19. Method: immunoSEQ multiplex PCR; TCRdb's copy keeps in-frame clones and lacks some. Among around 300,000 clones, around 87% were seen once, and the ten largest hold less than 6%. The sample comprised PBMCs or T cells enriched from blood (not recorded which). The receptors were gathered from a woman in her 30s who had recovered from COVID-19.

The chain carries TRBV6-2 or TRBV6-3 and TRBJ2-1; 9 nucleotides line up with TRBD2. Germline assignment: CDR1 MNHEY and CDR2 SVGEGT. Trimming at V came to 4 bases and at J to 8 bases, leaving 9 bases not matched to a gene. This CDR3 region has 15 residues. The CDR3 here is CASSSTGTSFDEQFF. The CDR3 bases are TGTGCCAGCAGTTCCACCGGGACTAGCTTCGATGAGCAGTTCTTC.

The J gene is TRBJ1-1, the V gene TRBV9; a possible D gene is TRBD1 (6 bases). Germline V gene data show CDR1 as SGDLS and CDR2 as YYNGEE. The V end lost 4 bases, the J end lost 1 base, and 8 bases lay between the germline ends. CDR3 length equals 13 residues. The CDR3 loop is CASSRGQNTEAFF. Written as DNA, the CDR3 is TGTGCCAGCAGCCGGGGACAGAACACTGAAGCTTTCTTT.

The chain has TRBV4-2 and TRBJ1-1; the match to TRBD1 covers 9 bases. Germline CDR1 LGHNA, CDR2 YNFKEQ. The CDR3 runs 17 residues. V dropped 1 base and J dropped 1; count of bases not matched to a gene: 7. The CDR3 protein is CASSQGIGQGTNTEAFF. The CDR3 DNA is TGTGCCAGCAGCCAAGGTATAGGACAGGGGACGAACACTGAAGCTTTCTTT.

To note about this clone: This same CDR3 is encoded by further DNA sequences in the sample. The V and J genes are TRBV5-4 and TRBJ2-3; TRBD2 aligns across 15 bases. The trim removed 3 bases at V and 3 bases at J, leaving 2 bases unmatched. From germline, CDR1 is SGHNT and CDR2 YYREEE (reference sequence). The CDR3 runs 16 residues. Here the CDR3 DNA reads TGTGCCAGCAGCTCGGGGACTAGCGGGGGGACAGATACGCAGTATTTT. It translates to CASSSGTSGGTDTQYF.

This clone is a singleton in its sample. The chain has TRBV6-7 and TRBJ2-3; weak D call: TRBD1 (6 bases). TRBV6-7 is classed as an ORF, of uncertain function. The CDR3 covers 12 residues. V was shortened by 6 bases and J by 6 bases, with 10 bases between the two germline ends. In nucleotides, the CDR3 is TGTGCCAGCAGCAAAAGGGGGGATACGCAGTATTTT. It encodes CASSKRGDTQYF.

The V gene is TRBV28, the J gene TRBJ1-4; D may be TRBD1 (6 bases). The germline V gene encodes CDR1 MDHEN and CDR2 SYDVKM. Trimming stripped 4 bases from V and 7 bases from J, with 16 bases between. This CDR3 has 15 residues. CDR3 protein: CASSSLQGWGEKLFF. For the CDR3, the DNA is TGTGCCAGCAGTTCGCTACAGGGATGGGGTGAAAAACTGTTTTTT.

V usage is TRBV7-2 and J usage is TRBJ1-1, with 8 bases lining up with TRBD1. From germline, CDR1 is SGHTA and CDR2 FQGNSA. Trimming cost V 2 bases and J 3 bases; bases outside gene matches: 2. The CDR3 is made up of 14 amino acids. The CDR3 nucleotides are TGTGCCAGCAGCTTACAGGGGGCGTACACTGAAGCTTTCTTT. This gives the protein CASSLQGAYTEAFF.

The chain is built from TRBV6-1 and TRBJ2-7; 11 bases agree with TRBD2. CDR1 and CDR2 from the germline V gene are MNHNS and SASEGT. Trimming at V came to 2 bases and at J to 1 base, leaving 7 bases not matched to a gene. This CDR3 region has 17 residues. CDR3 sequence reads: CASSEYATSGASYEQYF. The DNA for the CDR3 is TGTGCCAGCAGTGAATACGCGACTAGCGGGGCATCCTACGAGCAGTACTTC.

Written as DNA, the CDR3 is TGTGCCAGCAGGCGAGGGTTCGATGAGCAGTTCTTC. Protein: CASRRGFDEQFF. The rearrangement links TRBV27 to TRBJ2-1; a weak D match, TRBD2 (5 bases). Germline assignment: CDR1 MNHEY and CDR2 SMNVEV (reference sequence). CDR3 length: 12 amino acids. The germline V and J ends were trimmed by 6 bases and 8 bases, with 11 bases remaining between them.

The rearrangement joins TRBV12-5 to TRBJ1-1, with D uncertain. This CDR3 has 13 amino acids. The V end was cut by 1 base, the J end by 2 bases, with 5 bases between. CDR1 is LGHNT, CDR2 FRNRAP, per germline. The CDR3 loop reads CASGLGLNTEAFF. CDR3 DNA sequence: TGTGCTAGTGGTTTGGGACTTAACACTGAAGCTTTCTTT.

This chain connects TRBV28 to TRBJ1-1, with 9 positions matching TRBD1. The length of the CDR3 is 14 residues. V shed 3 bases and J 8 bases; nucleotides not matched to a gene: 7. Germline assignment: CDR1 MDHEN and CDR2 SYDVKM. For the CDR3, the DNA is TGTGCCAGCAGTTTGCACCGGGACAGGGTCGAAGCTTTCTTT. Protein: CASSLHRDRVEAFF.

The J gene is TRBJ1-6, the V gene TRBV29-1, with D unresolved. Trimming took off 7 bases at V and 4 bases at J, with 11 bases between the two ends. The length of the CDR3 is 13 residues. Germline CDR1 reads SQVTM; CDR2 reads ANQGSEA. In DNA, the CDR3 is TGCAGCGCCAAGAGGTCATATAATTCACCCCTCCACTTT. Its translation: CSAKRSYNSPLHF.

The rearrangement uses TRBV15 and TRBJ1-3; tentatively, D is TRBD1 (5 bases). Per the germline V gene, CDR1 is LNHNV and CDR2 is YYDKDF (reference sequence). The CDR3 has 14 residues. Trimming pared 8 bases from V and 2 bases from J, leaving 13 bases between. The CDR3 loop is CATRQISAGNTIYF. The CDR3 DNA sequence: TGTGCCACCCGACAGATCTCTGCTGGAAACACCATATATTTT.

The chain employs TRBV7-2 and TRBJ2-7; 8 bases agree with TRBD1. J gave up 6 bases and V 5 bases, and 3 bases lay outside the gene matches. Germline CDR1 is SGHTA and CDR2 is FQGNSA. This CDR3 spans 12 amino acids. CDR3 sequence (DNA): TGTGCCAGCAGCCTGGACAGGGTCGAGCAGTACTTC. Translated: CASSLDRVEQYF.

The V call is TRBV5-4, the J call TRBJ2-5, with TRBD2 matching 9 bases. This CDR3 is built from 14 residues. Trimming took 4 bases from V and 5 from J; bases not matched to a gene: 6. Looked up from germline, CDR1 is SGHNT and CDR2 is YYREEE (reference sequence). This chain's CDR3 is CASSQAGGRETQYF. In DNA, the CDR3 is TGTGCCAGCAGCCAAGCGGGGGGACGGGAGACCCAGTACTTC.

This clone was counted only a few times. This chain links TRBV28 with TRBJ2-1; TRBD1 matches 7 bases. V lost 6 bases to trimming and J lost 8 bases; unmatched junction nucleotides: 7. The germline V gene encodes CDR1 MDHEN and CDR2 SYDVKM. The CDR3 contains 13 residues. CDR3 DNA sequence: TGTGCCAGCAGACCACCAGGGGGATATGAGCAGTTCTTC. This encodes CASRPPGGYEQFF.

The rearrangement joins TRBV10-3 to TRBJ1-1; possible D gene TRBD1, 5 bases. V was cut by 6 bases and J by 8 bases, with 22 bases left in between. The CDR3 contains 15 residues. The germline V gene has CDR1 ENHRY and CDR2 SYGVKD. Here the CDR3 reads CAISTQTGGASEAFF. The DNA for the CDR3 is TGTGCCATCAGCACTCAGACCGGCGGGGCCTCGGAAGCTTTCTTT.

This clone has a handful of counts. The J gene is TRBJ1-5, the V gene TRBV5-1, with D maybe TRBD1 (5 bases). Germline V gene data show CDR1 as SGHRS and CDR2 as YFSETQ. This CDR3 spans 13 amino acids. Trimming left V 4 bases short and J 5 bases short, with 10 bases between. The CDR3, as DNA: TGCGCCAGCAGCAAGGGGTTGCATCAGCCCCAGCATTTT. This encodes CASSKGLHQPQHF.